The rows below give T cell receptor beta chains drawn from one sample of a study of blood T cells in healthy people across ages. Each CDR3 protein gets one entry after TCRdb re-called the 5' RACE reads with MiXCR. The table shows about 640,000 distinct CDR3 sequences, with roughly 53% occurring only once. The specimen was blood. These receptors came from a man in his sixties in good health. Both conserved end residues are part of each CDR3. A D gene is named only where the DNA matches it firmly. Only some rows state a clone size, as once, few, many or a class for expanded clones.

abundance	d_gene	len	v_gene	j_gene	CDR3nt	CDR3aa
few	-	14	TRBV18	TRBJ2-4	TGTGCCAGCTCACCAGTCCAGACTCAAAACATTCAGTACTTC	CASSPVQTQNIQYF
-	TRBD2	18	TRBV5-1	TRBJ2-3	TGCGCCAGCAGCTTGCTAGCGGGGGGCTCCCAAGATAGTGGTACGCAGTATTTT	CASSLLAGGSQDSGTQYF
-	-	11	TRBV12-3/TRBV12-4	TRBJ2-5	TGTGCCAGCAAATTACAAGAGACCCAGTACTTC	CASKLQETQYF
-	-	16	TRBV15	TRBJ2-3	TGTGCCACCCGCAGAGGTTCCGACCAGCCGCGCGATACGCAGTATTTT	CATRRGSDQPRDTQYF
-	-	17	TRBV11-3	TRBJ2-5	TGTGCCAGCAGCTTAGGAACGGGTAGAGTTTCTGGGGAGACCCAGTACTTC	CASSLGTGRVSGETQYF
-	-	16	TRBV5-6	TRBJ2-5	TGTGCCAGCAGCTCGGCATACGGCTTAGGGCAAGAGACCCAGTACTTC	CASSSAYGLGQETQYF
-	-	13	TRBV18	TRBJ2-7	TGTGCCAGCTCACCACCCTCGGTGTACGAGCAGTACTTC	CASSPPSVYEQYF
-	-	15	TRBV6-9	TRBJ1-1	TGTGCCAGCAGACCCGATGGACCTAGGGACACTGAAGCTTTCTTT	CASRPDGPRDTEAFF
-	TRBD1	16	TRBV25-1	TRBJ2-1	TGTGCCAGCAGTGAAAGGAGGACAGGGGGCTACAATGAGCAGTTCTTC	CASSERRTGGYNEQFF
-	-	12	TRBV25-1	TRBJ2-3	TGTGCCAGCAGAACTACGGGAGATACGCAGTATTTT	CASRTTGDTQYF
-	-	14	TRBV29-1	TRBJ1-4	TGCAGCGTGCAGGGTCCCAAAACTAATGAAAAACTGTTTTTT	CSVQGPKTNEKLFF
-	TRBD1	17	TRBV6-5	TRBJ2-1	TGTGCCAGCAGTTACGGGAGGGGGACAGGGACCTACAATGAGCAGTTCTTC	CASSYGRGTGTYNEQFF
-	TRBD1	16	TRBV7-9	TRBJ2-3	TGTGCCAGCAGCTCCTGGACAGGGGCGCAGACAGATACGCAGTATTTT	CASSSWTGAQTDTQYF
few	-	18	TRBV7-2	TRBJ2-5	TGTGCCAGCAGCTTGGTGCGGCGGCTAGTGGGGGACATGGAGACCCAGTACTTC	CASSLVRRLVGDMETQYF
few	TRBD1	13	TRBV27	TRBJ2-1	TGTGCCAGCAGTGTCTGGGGACAGGATGAGCAGTTCTTC	CASSVWGQDEQFF